This T cell receptor (beta chain) appears in the sequencing data of a study of T cells in Graves' hyperthyroidism and ophthalmopathy. The study, taken as a whole, reports: Blood samples included most of the expanded thyroid clonotypes exceeding 0.001.

Amplification yielded TCR beta CDR3 regions, with RNA transcripts as the source. An initial round of RT-PCR targeting the TCR CDR3 relied on the HTBI primer set. TCRdb re-derived calls from the multiplex PCR reads in MiXCR, one entry per CDR3 protein. This sample carries under 400,000 distinct CDR3 sequences, approximately 15% of them seen once, and the ten largest clones take about 11%. This clonotype came up once. The antigen remains unidentified. This CDR3 is 16 amino acids long. Germline V lookup: CDR1 DFQATT, CDR2 SNEGSKA (reference sequence). Trimming at V came to 3 bases and at J to 1 base, leaving 8 bases not matched to a gene.

The receptor was isolated from a woman aged 55-75 years with Graves' hyperthyroidism. This chain joins TRBV20-1 and TRBJ2-1; 8 nucleotides line up with TRBD2. The specimen was blood. For the CDR3, the DNA is TGCAGTGCTAGGGGTGGACTAGCTGAGTCCTACAATGAGCAGTTCTTC. Amino acid sequence: CSARGGLAESYNEQFF.